Presented here are 21 T cell receptor beta chains from one specimen sequenced in a study of identifying expanded T cells in peripheral blood. Assay: immunoSEQ multiplex PCR; the TCRdb copy retains only in-frame clones and omits some. The top ten hold around 15% of the sample, which has about 47,000 clones, 82% seen once. Sequences were obtained from blood. The source of these receptors is a person aged 18-70 years in good health.

The chain employs TRBV10-3 and TRBJ1-4, with D tentatively TRBD1 (5 bases). Germline assignment: CDR1 ENHRY and CDR2 SYGVKD. The CDR3 contains 14 residues. V lost 3 bases and J lost 3, with 8 bases in between. CDR3 sequence: CAISDRGANEKLFF. As DNA, the CDR3 is TGTGCCATCAGTGATCGGGGGGCTAATGAAAAACTGTTTTTT.

The rearrangement links TRBV5-5 to TRBJ2-1; D is ambiguous. Germline V gene data show CDR1 as SGHKS and CDR2 as YYEKEE (reference sequence). CDR3 length: 13 amino acids. The ends were cut back, 0 bases at V and 10 bases at J, with 11 bases in the middle. The CDR3 protein is CASSLAVAEEQFF. The CDR3 bases are TGTGCCAGCAGCTTGGCCGTGGCGGAAGAGCAGTTCTTC.

The V call is TRBV11-3, the J call TRBJ2-7, with 7 bases matching TRBD1. J lost 6 bases, V lost 6 bases, and 14 bases had no gene match. Germline CDR1 is SGHNT and CDR2 is YENEEA. The CDR3 spans 15 residues. The CDR3 region is CASSPMSTGPLEQYF. The CDR3 DNA reads TGTGCCAGCAGTCCCATGTCGACAGGGCCCCTCGAGCAGTACTTC.

The chain recombines TRBV7-9 with TRBJ1-2, with TRBD1 matching over 9 bases. CDR1 is SEHNR, CDR2 FQNEAQ, per germline (reference sequence). With V trimmed by 3 bases and J by 8 bases, 10 bases remained unmatched. The CDR3 is made up of 15 amino acids. The CDR3 region is CASSLVMGQGAGYTF. The CDR3 nucleotides read TGTGCCAGCAGCTTGGTGATGGGACAGGGCGCGGGCTACACCTTC.

The CDR3 loop reads CASSLAAGGPLEYF. The CDR3 DNA follows: TGTGCCAGCAGCTTAGCGGCGGGAGGGCCCTTGGAGTACTTC. The V gene is TRBV7-2, the J gene TRBJ2-7; 9 bases line up with TRBD2. The CDR3 is made up of 14 amino acids. V dropped 0 bases and J dropped 11; count of bases not matched to a gene: 8. Germline CDR1 and CDR2: SGHTA and FQGNSA.

This chain uses TRBV10-3 with TRBJ1-1; TRBD1 might be the D (6 bases). Germline assignment: CDR1 ENHRY and CDR2 SYGVKD. The CDR3 is 14 amino acids. V gave up 2 bases and J gave up 8 bases, with 15 bases separating them. CDR3 DNA: TGTGCCATCAGTGAGCATTCCGGGGGCGAGGAAGCTTTCTTT. As protein: CAISEHSGGEEAFF.

This clone was recorded once. The V call is TRBV10-2, the J call TRBJ1-1, with D possibly TRBD1 on 6 matching bases. V was cut by 8 bases and J by 7 bases, with 17 bases left in between. From germline, CDR1 is WSHSY and CDR2 SAAADI. The CDR3 is 13 amino acids. As DNA, the CDR3 is TGCGCCAGCGCGACGACAGGCGGGAATGAAGCTTTCTTT. Protein sequence: CASATTGGNEAFF.

Only a few counts were recorded for this clone. The chain is built from TRBV7-2 and TRBJ2-7; 9 bases agree with TRBD1. CDR1 SGHTA and CDR2 FQGNSA come from the germline V gene. J lost 5 bases, V lost 3 bases, and 8 bases had no gene match. The CDR3 contains 15 residues. CDR3 sequence reads: CASSFRQGVLDEQYF. The CDR3 nucleotides are TGTGCCAGCAGCTTCCGACAGGGGGTCTTAGACGAGCAGTACTTC. Based on the CDR3 plus reference TRBV7-2 and TRBJ2-7, the full variable domain is GAGVSQSPSNKVTEKGKDVELRCDPISGHTALYWYRQSLGQGLEFLIYFQGNSAPDKSGLPSDRFSAERTGGSVSTLTIQRTQQEDSAVYLCASSFRQGVLDEQYFGPGTRLTVT.

The genes are TRBV11-2 and TRBJ2-1, with 10 positions matching TRBD2. V lost 3 bases to trimming and J lost 6 bases; unmatched junction nucleotides: 2. Germline CDR1 SGHAT, CDR2 FQNNGV. This CDR3 is built from 14 residues. CDR3 in DNA: TGTGCCAGCAGCTTCGCTAGCGGGAGCAATGAGCAGTTCTTC. Translated, it gives CASSFASGSNEQFF. The whole variable domain, remainder taken from reference TRBV11-2 and TRBJ2-1, is EAGVAQSPRYKIIEKRQSVAFWCNPISGHATLYWYQQILGQGPKLLIQFQNNGVVDDSQLPKDRFSAERLKGVDSTLKIQPAKLEDSAVYLCASSFASGSNEQFFGPGTRLTVL.

This chain uses TRBV9 with TRBJ1-6; TRBD1 matches 10 bases. Germline V gene sequence: CDR1 SGDLS, CDR2 YYNGEE. The CDR3 contains 14 residues. J lost 8 bases, V lost 3 bases, and 2 bases had no gene match. CDR3 residues: CASSEGQGYSPLHF. The DNA of the CDR3 is TGTGCCAGCAGCGAGGGACAGGGGTATTCACCCCTCCACTTT.

The chain carries TRBV19 and TRBJ1-2; possibly TRBD1 for D (6 bases). Deletions cut 8 bases from V and 8 bases from J, with 12 bases between. The germline gives CDR1 LNHDA, CDR2 SQIVND (reference sequence). This CDR3 is built from 11 residues. The chain's CDR3 is CASATGYGYTF. CDR3 sequence (DNA): TGTGCCAGTGCAACAGGGTACGGCTACACCTTC.

J is TRBJ2-7 and V is TRBV28, with D perhaps matching TRBD2 (5 bases). Per the germline V gene, CDR1 is MDHEN and CDR2 is SYDVKM. The CDR3 length is 15 residues. Trimming removed 4 bases at V and 4 bases at J, with 17 bases between. CDR3 amino acids: CASSSRTGLLYEQYF. The DNA for the CDR3 is TGTGCCAGCAGTTCCCGGACCGGACTCCTATACGAGCAGTACTTC.

The sample holds one count of this clone. The chain joins TRBV9 to TRBJ2-2, with D tentatively TRBD2 (5 bases). V shed 4 bases and J shed 5 bases, with 18 bases lying between them. Germline V CDR1 and CDR2: SGDLS, YYNGEE. The CDR3 is 16 amino acids. The CDR3 is CASSPGDRGRTGELFF. The CDR3 coding sequence is TGTGCCAGCAGCCCCGGTGACCGAGGGCGGACCGGGGAGCTGTTTTTT.

The chain couples TRBV19 to TRBJ2-3; TRBD2 agrees at 8 bases. The V gene end was trimmed by 3 bases and the J gene end by 5 bases; junction bases not matched to a gene: 7. Germline CDR1 LNHDA, CDR2 SQIVND (reference sequence). This CDR3 is 15 amino acids long. CDR3 sequence: CASSIWRGAGDTQYF. The CDR3 DNA is TGTGCCAGTAGTATCTGGCGGGGGGCCGGAGATACGCAGTATTTT.

DNA of the CDR3: TGTGCCAGCAGTGTGGAGACAGCCGATAATTCACCCCTCCACTTT. The encoded protein is CASSVETADNSPLHF. This chain uses TRBV2 with TRBJ1-6, with D possibly being TRBD1 (5 bases). Germline-derived CDR1 and CDR2 are SNHLY and FYNNEI. The CDR3 totals 15 residues. V dropped 4 bases and J dropped 5 bases, with 12 bases sitting between them.

The J gene is TRBJ2-6, the V gene TRBV19; 7 nucleotides match TRBD1. Germline lookup yields CDR1 LNHDA and CDR2 SQIVND (reference sequence). The junction had 7 bases not matched to a gene; V was cut back by 9 bases and J by 2 bases. This CDR3 is 15 amino acids long. Written as DNA, the CDR3 is TGTGCCAGCTGTCGACAGGGAGCTGGGGCCAACGTCCTGACTTTC. This translates into CASCRQGAGANVLTF.

The chain links TRBV6-1 to TRBJ2-7; the match to TRBD2 covers 7 bases. The germline V gene has CDR1 MNHNS and CDR2 SASEGT. V was pared by 8 bases and J by 7 bases, with 14 bases of the junction left unmatched. The CDR3 is 14 amino acids. In DNA, the CDR3 is TGTGCCAGCCCTTCGGGAGGCGCCCTACGAGAGCAGTACTTC. This encodes CASPSGGALREQYF.

J is TRBJ2-5 and V is TRBV10-2; no clear D gene. V lost 6 bases to trimming and J lost 1 base, with 9 bases between them. There are 13 residues in the CDR3. Germline CDR1 WSHSY, CDR2 SAAADI. CDR3 sequence: CASSRRPQETQYF. The CDR3 bases are TGCGCCAGCAGCAGACGGCCCCAAGAGACCCAGTACTTC.

V usage is TRBV7-2 and J usage is TRBJ2-7; 13 bases match TRBD2. After removal of 5 bases from V and 5 bases from J, the junction contained 9 bases not matched to a gene. Germline V gives CDR1 SGHTA, CDR2 FQGNSA. The CDR3 is 16 residues long. CDR3 sequence: CASSPLAGGGLHEQYF. For the CDR3, the DNA is TGTGCCAGCAGCCCACTAGCGGGAGGGGGCCTCCACGAGCAGTACTTC. Using reference TRBV7-2 and TRBJ2-7 for the parts outside the CDR3, the full variable domain is GAGVSQSPSNKVTEKGKDVELRCDPISGHTALYWYRQSLGQGLEFLIYFQGNSAPDKSGLPSDRFSAERTGGSVSTLTIQRTQQEDSAVYLCASSPLAGGGLHEQYFGPGTRLTVT.

This chain joins TRBV7-8 and TRBJ2-7, with 14 bases that match TRBD2. V lost 4 bases and J lost 0; bases outside the gene matches: 8. Germline assignment: CDR1 SGHVS and CDR2 FQNEAQ. This CDR3 has 18 amino acids. CDR3 amino acids: CASSYTGTSGRSSYEQYF. The CDR3 nucleotides are TGTGCCAGCAGCTACACCGGGACTAGCGGGAGATCCTCCTACGAGCAGTACTTC.

The chain is built from TRBV6-6 and TRBJ2-5, with 9 nucleotides matching TRBD1. Germline CDR1 and CDR2: MNHNY and SVGAGI (reference sequence). The CDR3 runs 15 residues. Trimming took 6 bases from V and 5 from J; bases not matched to a gene: 10. The CDR3 coding sequence is TGTGCCAGCAGCGCAGGGACAGGGAGGCACGAGACCCAGTACTTC. Translating gives CASSAGTGRHETQYF.